This is a list of T cell receptor beta chains from one sample in a study of Ad26.COV2.S vaccination and SARS-CoV-2 variants. Profiled with immunoSEQ multiplex PCR; TCRdb holds only in-frame clones, not every one. The profile shows about 350,000 clones, 92% of them singletons. The specimen comprised peripheral blood, sampled after recovery from COVID-19. Source of these receptors: a human donor who had recovered from COVID-19. The CDR3 runs from the conserved cysteine through the conserved F or W. A D gene is named only where the DNA matches it firmly. Part of the rows lack a size; the others show once, few, many or a class for expanded clones.

J,V,size,D,CDR3,DNA
TRBJ2-5,TRBV7-8,-,-,CASSHRGGETQYF,TGTGCCAGCAGCCACCGGGGTGGAGAGACCCAGTACTTC
TRBJ1-2,TRBV7-9,-,-,CASSLAGGHREYGYTF,TGTGCCAGCAGCTTAGCTGGGGGGCATCGAGAGTATGGCTACACCTTC
TRBJ1-2,TRBV12-3/TRBV12-4,-,-,CASRAYGYTF,TGTGCCTCGAGGGCCTATGGCTACACCTTC
TRBJ1-3,TRBV6-1,-,-,CASSDSLSGNTIYF,TGTGCCAGCAGTGACAGTCTCTCTGGAAACACCATATATTTT
TRBJ1-2,TRBV9,-,-,CASSPRGSDNYGYTF,TGTGCCAGCAGTCCCCGGGGGAGCGATAACTATGGCTACACCTTC
TRBJ2-3,TRBV11-3,-,TRBD2,CASSPGLAGGPDTQYF,TGTGCCAGCAGCCCGGGACTAGCGGGGGGCCCAGATACGCAGTATTTT
TRBJ2-6,TRBV9,-,-,CASSLQGGAGANVLTF,TGTGCCAGCAGCCTCCAGGGGGGGGCTGGGGCCAACGTCCTGACTTTC
TRBJ1-2,TRBV7-9,-,-,CASSFNTGGNYGYTF,TGTGCCAGCAGCTTTAACACAGGAGGCAACTATGGCTACACCTTC
TRBJ2-1,TRBV27,-,TRBD2,CASSLNSIAGGGNEQFF,TGTGCCAGCAGTTTAAATTCTATAGCGGGGGGAGGAAATGAGCAGTTCTTC
TRBJ2-3,TRBV9,-,-,CASSVEGGPDTQYF,TGTGCCAGCAGCGTAGAGGGGGGCCCAGATACGCAGTATTTT
TRBJ1-2,TRBV4-3,-,-,CASSQDSPLGYGYTF,TGCGCCAGCAGCCAAGATTCCCCCCTAGGGTATGGCTACACCTTC
TRBJ2-7,TRBV19,-,-,CASTTSPGLSYEQYF,TGTGCCAGTACCACTTCCCCAGGGTTATCCTACGAGCAGTACTTC
TRBJ2-5,TRBV7-9,-,TRBD2,CASSLWLAGKETQYF,TGTGCCAGCAGCTTATGGCTAGCGGGGAAAGAGACCCAGTACTTC
TRBJ2-3,TRBV25-1,-,TRBD1,CASSALTGGADTQYF,TGTGCCAGCAGTGCCCTGACAGGGGGGGCAGATACGCAGTATTTT
TRBJ1-2,TRBV6-6,-,-,CASSYDRGYGYTF,TGTGCCAGCAGTTACGACAGAGGGTATGGCTACACCTTC
TRBJ2-3,TRBV10-1,once,-,CASSESMTGKTSTDTQYF,TGCGCCAGCAGTGAGTCGATGACCGGAAAAACTAGCACAGATACGCAGTATTTT
TRBJ2-2,TRBV27,-,-,CASSSSATGELFF,TGTGCCAGCAGCTCCAGTGCCACCGGGGAGCTGTTTTTT
TRBJ2-1,TRBV11-3,-,TRBD1,CASSKLGQGDEQFF,TGTGCCAGCAGCAAGCTGGGACAGGGGGATGAGCAGTTCTTC
TRBJ2-3,TRBV14,-,-,CASSQTTWSSHTQYF,TGTGCCAGCAGCCAAACGACTTGGAGCTCGCATACGCAGTATTTT
TRBJ1-5,TRBV19,-,-,CASSARDRPDQPQHF,TGTGCCAGTAGTGCCCGAGACCGCCCGGATCAGCCCCAGCATTTT
TRBJ2-7,TRBV3-1/TRBV3-2,-,-,CASSLPGVINEQYF,TGTGCCAGCAGCCTCCCGGGGGTAATCAACGAGCAGTACTTC
TRBJ1-2,TRBV6-6,-,TRBD1,CASSPGGIGGYTF,TGTGCCAGCAGCCCAGGGGGTATTGGTGGCTACACCTTC
TRBJ1-5,TRBV6-5,-,-,CASSTGPFSNQPQHF,TGTGCCAGCAGTACGGGACCGTTTAGCAATCAGCCCCAGCATTTT
TRBJ2-7,TRBV10-1,-,-,CASSESGPPGEQYF,TGCGCCAGCAGTGAGTCGGGCCCCCCTGGAGAGCAGTACTTC
TRBJ1-1,TRBV12-3/TRBV12-4,-,-,CASSPRPRTEAFF,TGTGCCAGCAGTCCACGGCCACGTACTGAAGCTTTCTTT
TRBJ2-7,TRBV7-2,-,TRBD2,CASSLEGTSGSHEQYF,TGTGCCAGCAGCTTAGAGGGGACTAGCGGTAGCCACGAGCAGTACTTC
TRBJ1-5,TRBV3-1/TRBV3-2,once,-,CASSQEGGGRQPQHF,TGTGCCAGCAGCCAAGAAGGCGGGGGCCGTCAGCCCCAGCATTTT